This T cell receptor beta chain was sequenced in a study of shared clonotypes between healthy human individuals. Trimming stripped 7 bases from V and 7 bases from J, with 10 bases between. Germline V gene sequence: CDR1 SEHNR, CDR2 FQNEAQ (reference sequence). This CDR3 spans 11 amino acids. Study conclusions and caveats: Large sequencing depth failed to make sorted-subset sequencing complete, rarefaction showed.

Repertoires were generated with immunoSEQ multiplex PCR, while TCRdb's copy carries only in-frame clones and drops some. The sample gives more than 2 million clones, around 93% of which show up once; around 1.7% is in the top ten. Concerning this clone itself: Its antigen is still unknown.

Positively selected for CCR7, the CD45RO-negative cells used as naive CD8 cells excluded terminally differentiated effector memory CD45RA+ cells. The chain recombines TRBV7-9 with TRBJ2-5; D is unresolved. The sequenced sample was naive CD8+ T cells from PBMCs. The sequence derives from a man younger than 30 in good health. Some clones in this sample may be carry-over from other donors' samples. CDR3 sequence: CASKALGTQYF. The CDR3 nucleotides read TGTGCCAGCAAGGCCTTAGGGACCCAGTACTTC.